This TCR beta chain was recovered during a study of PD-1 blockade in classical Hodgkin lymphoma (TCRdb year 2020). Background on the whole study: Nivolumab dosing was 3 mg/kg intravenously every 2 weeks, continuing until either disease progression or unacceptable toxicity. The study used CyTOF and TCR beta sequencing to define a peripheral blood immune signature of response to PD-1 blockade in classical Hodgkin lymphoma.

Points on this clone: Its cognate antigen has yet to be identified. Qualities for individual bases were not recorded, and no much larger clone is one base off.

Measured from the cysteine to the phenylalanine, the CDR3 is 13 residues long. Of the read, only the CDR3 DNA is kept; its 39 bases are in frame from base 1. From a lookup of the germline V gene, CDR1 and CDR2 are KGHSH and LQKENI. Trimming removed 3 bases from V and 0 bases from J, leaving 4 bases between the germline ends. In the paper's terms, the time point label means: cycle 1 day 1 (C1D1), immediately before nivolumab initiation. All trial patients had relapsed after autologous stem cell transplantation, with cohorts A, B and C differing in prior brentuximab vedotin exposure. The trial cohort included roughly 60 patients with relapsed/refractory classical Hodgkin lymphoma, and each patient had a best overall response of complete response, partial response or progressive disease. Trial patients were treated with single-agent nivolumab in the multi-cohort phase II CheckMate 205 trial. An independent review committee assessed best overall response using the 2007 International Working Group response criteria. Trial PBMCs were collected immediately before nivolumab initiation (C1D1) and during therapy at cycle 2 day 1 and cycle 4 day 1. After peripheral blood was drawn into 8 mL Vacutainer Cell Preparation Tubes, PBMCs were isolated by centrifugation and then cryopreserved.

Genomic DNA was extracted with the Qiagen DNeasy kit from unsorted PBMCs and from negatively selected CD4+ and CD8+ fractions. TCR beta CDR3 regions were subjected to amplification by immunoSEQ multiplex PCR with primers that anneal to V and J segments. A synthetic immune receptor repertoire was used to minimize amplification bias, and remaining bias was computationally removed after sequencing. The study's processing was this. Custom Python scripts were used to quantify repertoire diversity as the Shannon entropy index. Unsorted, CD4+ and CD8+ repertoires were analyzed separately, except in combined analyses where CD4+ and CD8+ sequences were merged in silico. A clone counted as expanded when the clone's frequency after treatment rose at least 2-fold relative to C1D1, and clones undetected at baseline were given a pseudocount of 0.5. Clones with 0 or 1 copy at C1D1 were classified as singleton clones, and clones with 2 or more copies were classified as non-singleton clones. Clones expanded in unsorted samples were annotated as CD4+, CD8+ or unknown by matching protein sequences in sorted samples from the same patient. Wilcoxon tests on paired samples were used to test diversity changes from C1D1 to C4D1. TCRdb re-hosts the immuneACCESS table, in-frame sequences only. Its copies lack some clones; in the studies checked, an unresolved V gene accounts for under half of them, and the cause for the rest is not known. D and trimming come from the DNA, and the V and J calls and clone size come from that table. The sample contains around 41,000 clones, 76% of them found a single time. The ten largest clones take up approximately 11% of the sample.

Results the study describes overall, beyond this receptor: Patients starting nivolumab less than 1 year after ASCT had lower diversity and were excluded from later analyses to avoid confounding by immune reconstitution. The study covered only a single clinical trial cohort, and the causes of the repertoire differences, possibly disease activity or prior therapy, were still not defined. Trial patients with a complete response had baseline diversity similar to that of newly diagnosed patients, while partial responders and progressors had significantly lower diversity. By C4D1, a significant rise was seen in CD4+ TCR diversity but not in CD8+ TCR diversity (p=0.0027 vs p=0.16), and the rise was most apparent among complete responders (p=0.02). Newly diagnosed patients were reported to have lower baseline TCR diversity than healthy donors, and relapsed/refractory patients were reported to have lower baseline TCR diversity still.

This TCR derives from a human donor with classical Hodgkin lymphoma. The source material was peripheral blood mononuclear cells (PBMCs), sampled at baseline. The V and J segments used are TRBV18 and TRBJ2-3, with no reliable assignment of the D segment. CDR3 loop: CASSPASTDTQYF. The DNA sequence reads TGTGCCAGCTCACCCGCTAGCACAGATACGCAGTATTTT.